The subject of this entry is one T cell receptor beta chain. Its antigen is as yet unknown. In germline, CDR1 is SNHLY, CDR2 FYNNEI. J lost 6 bases, V lost 4 bases, and 1 base had no gene match. There are 14 residues in the CDR3. The data were obtained in a study of a mutant IDH1 vaccine in newly diagnosed glioma. Study-level background: First vaccine doses came 4-6 weeks after radiotherapy alone, or with temozolomide cycles.

Sequencing used immunoSEQ multiplex PCR; TCRdb keeps in-frame clones, though not all of them. The sample consists of about 27,000 clones, approximately 82% of them appearing once. Time point denoted: week 35, safety follow-up. What each vaccine dose contained was 300 ug of mutant IDH1 20-mer peptide, accompanied by topical imiquimod. Each tumor in the donors was a new WHO grade 3 or 4 astrocytoma, IDH1-mutant and ATRX-lost. Whole-study findings and limits: Vaccination induced immune responses in over 85% of patients.

This receptor was taken from a man in his thirties or forties with glioma. The sequencing used PBMCs, collected from a glioma patient whose treatment included an IDH1 peptide vaccine. V is TRBV2 and J is TRBJ2-2; 11 nucleotides line up with TRBD1. The CDR3 spells CASSGTGGPGELFF. In DNA form, the CDR3 reads TGTGCCAGCAGTGGGACAGGGGGCCCCGGGGAGCTGTTTTTT.